The 11 T cell receptor beta chains listed next were all sequenced from one sample in a study of breast tumors, draining lymph nodes, adjacent tissues. Axillary draining lymph nodes of breast cancer patients supplied the node samples. TCRdb ran MiXCR on the multiplex PCR reads and lists one entry per CDR3 protein. In the table there are approximately 280,000 distinct CDR3 sequences, under 35% of which are singletons. The sample was axillary lymph node tissue. These receptors originate from a female donor with breast cancer. Some clones in this sample may be carry-over from other donors' samples.

In the case of this clonotype: At one end the junction does not follow the germline gene, possibly because of a read error. V is TRBV3-1 and J is TRBJ2-3; 8 bases align to TRBD1. Germline loops: CDR1 LGHDT, CDR2 YNNKEL (reference sequence). The CDR3 is 15 residues long. The CDR3 protein is CPSSQGTGGADTQYF. CDR3 sequence (DNA): TGTCCCAGCAGCCAAGGGACAGGAGGCGCAGATACGCAGTATTTT.

This clonotype has ten or more counts. Here the CDR3 reads CASKGLAGGSYNEQFF. The CDR3 nucleotides read TGTGCCAGCAAAGGACTAGCGGGGGGTTCCTACAATGAGCAGTTCTTC. The chain is built from TRBV2 and TRBJ2-1, with 14 positions matching TRBD2. The J segment lost 1 base and the V segment lost 7 bases, leaving 3 bases of the junction unmatched. Germline V gene sequence: CDR1 SNHLY, CDR2 FYNNEI. This CDR3 comprises 16 residues.

As to this clonotype: A read error may be the cause here, since a much bigger clone is one base away. J is TRBJ2-1 and V is TRBV11-2; D is uncertain. The CDR3 is 18 amino acids. V gave up 5 bases and J gave up 6 bases, with 26 bases separating them. The germline V gene encodes CDR1 SGHAT and CDR2 FQNNGV. For the CDR3, the DNA is TGTGCCAGCAGCAGTCGGAAGAGCGCGATAGAGAGTTTCAATGAGCAGTTCTTC. This gives the protein CASSSRKSAIESFNEQFF.

The V call is TRBV11-2, the J call TRBJ2-3; weak D call: TRBD1 (6 bases). CDR3 length: 16 residues. CDR1 is SGHAT, CDR2 FQNNGV, per germline. Trimming pared 6 bases from V and 0 bases from J, leaving 16 bases between. CDR3 protein: CASRTVGALSTDTQYF. The CDR3, as DNA: TGTGCCAGCAGGACAGTGGGGGCTCTTAGCACAGATACGCAGTATTTT.

As for this clonotype: One base away lies a much larger clone, so this may be a sequencing read error. V usage is TRBV5-6 and J usage is TRBJ2-1, with 7 nucleotides matching TRBD2. CDR3 length equals 15 residues. Germline V gene lookup returns CDR1 SGHDT and CDR2 YYEEEE. V was pared by 3 bases and J by 9 bases, with 12 bases of the junction left unmatched. In nucleotides, the CDR3 is TGTGCCAGCAGCTATAACCCGGGACTACGGCCTGAGCAGTTCTTC. It codes for CASSYNPGLRPEQFF.

This clonotype was recorded many times. The CDR3 bases are TGTGCCAGCAGCTTAGCGGACAGGGTGTTAGAGACCCAGTACTTC. It yields the protein CASSLADRVLETQYF. The chain employs TRBV7-9 and TRBJ2-5, with 8 nucleotides matching TRBD1. V dropped 0 bases and J dropped 4; count of bases not matched to a gene: 4. Germline V gives CDR1 SEHNR, CDR2 FQNEAQ (reference sequence). CDR3 size: 15 residues.

This clonotype was counted ten times or more. The chain employs TRBV7-6 and TRBJ2-3, with 11 nucleotides matching TRBD2. The junction had 10 bases not matched to a gene; V was cut back by 6 bases and J by 2 bases. This CDR3 is built from 17 residues. Germline V gives CDR1 SGHVS, CDR2 FNYEAQ. The CDR3 here is CASSWAGTSGTTDTQYF. The DNA of the CDR3 is TGTGCCAGCAGTTGGGCCGGGACTAGCGGTACCACAGATACGCAGTATTTT.

This clonotype showed up many times. V is TRBV3-1 and J is TRBJ1-6; D not resolved. Germline CDR1 and CDR2: LGHDT and YNNKEL (reference sequence). The V gene lost 4 bases and the J gene lost 7 bases, with 17 bases spanning the gap. The CDR3 extends over 16 amino acids. The CDR3 DNA follows: TGTGCCAGCAGCCTAATGAGGCAACCACGAAATTCACCCCTCCACTTT. The encoded protein is CASSLMRQPRNSPLHF.

A word on this clonotype: A read error is likely, as this CDR3 ends without the conserved phenylalanine or tryptophan. The V gene is TRBV7-2, the J gene TRBJ1-4; TRBD1 might be the D (5 bases). Germline loops: CDR1 SGHTA, CDR2 FQGNSA. The CDR3 runs to 15 residues. Trimming took off 5 bases at V and 5 bases at J, with 15 bases between the two ends. CDR3 region: CASSVTPGLNEKLFS. CDR3 bases: TGTGCCAGCAGCGTGACCCCGGGGCTAAATGAAAAACTGTTTTCT.

This clonotype has a single count. A read error may explain this, as a much larger clone is one base away. Since the CDR3 does not end with the conserved phenylalanine or tryptophan, this likely comes from a read error. V is TRBV6-1 and J is TRBJ1-2; TRBD1 matches at 9 bases. Germline values: CDR1 MNHNS, CDR2 SASEGT. This CDR3 contains 12 residues. V lost 7 bases and J lost 8; bases outside the gene matches: 5. CDR3 coding DNA: TGTGCCAGCAATCGGGACAGGGACGGCTACACCATC. The encoded protein is CASNRDRDGYTI.

This clonotype was counted ten times or more. The chain links TRBV5-1 to TRBJ1-6; TRBD1 is a possible D gene (6 bases). Trimming left V 4 bases short and J 5 bases short, with 13 bases between. Germline CDR1 is SGHRS and CDR2 is YFSETQ. The CDR3 loop spans 15 amino acids. Here the CDR3 DNA reads TGCGCCAGCAGCCAGGGGACACCGGATAATTCACCCCTCCACTTT. Protein product: CASSQGTPDNSPLHF. Combining the CDR3 with reference TRBV5-1 and TRBJ1-6 gives the whole variable domain KAGVTQTPRYLIKTRGQQVTLSCSPISGHRSVSWYQQTPGQGLQFLFEYFSETQRNKGNFPGRFSGRQFSNSRSEMNVSTLELGDSALYLCASSQGTPDNSPLHFGNGTRLTVT.